The rows below give T cell receptor beta chains drawn from one sample of a study of human T cells and chemical hapten exposure. Each CDR3 protein gets one entry after TCRdb re-called the RACE reads with MiXCR. The sample lists fewer than 85,000 distinct CDR3 sequences; about 9% were seen once. Sequenced input: whole blood. Receptors were obtained from a male donor in good health. Some clones in this sample may be carry-over from other donors' samples. CDR3s include the opening cysteine and the closing phenylalanine or tryptophan. D genes are given only for firm matches. Clone sizes are given selectively: once, few, many, or a class where the clone is expanded.

length: 15
J: TRBJ2-5
V: TRBV11-2
size: many
D: -
DNA: TGTGCCAGCAGCTCCCCGGGGACCCGTCAAGAGACCCAGTACTTC
CDR3: CASSSPGTRQETQYF

length: 15
J: TRBJ1-2
V: TRBV7-9
size: -
D: -
DNA: TGTGCCAGCAGCTTAGGAGATGGAGGGGACTATGGCTACACCTTC
CDR3: CASSLGDGGDYGYTF

length: 13
J: TRBJ2-5
V: TRBV28
size: -
D: TRBD1
DNA: TGTGCCAGCAGTTTAAGGAGGACAGGGTCCCAGTACTTC
CDR3: CASSLRRTGSQYF

length: 15
J: TRBJ1-1
V: TRBV12-3/TRBV12-4
size: few
D: -
DNA: TGTGCCAGCAGCCTAACGGCCAGGACGGAGGCTGAAGCTTTCTTT
CDR3: CASSLTARTEAEAFF

length: 11
J: TRBJ2-7
V: TRBV20-1
size: -
D: -
DNA: TGCAGTGCCGAAAATGTCAACGAGCAGTACTTC
CDR3: CSAENVNEQYF

length: 15
J: TRBJ2-1
V: TRBV5-8
size: -
D: TRBD2
DNA: TGTGCCAGCACCATTAGCGGGGGCTCAGTAAATGAGCAGTTCTTC
CDR3: CASTISGGSVNEQFF

length: 17
J: TRBJ2-7
V: TRBV4-1
size: many
D: TRBD2
DNA: TGCGCCAGCAGCCAAGAGCCGCTAGCGGGAGGGTGGGACGAGCAGTACTTC
CDR3: CASSQEPLAGGWDEQYF

length: 15
J: TRBJ1-4
V: TRBV6-1
size: -
D: -
DNA: TGTGCCAGCAGTGAAGCTTACAAACCCGATGAAAAACTGTTTTTT
CDR3: CASSEAYKPDEKLFF

length: 17
J: TRBJ1-4
V: TRBV6-5
size: -
D: -
DNA: TGTGCCAGCAGTTACTCGCCTCGACTGGCAACTAATGAAAAACTGTTTTTT
CDR3: CASSYSPRLATNEKLFF

length: 14
J: TRBJ1-5
V: TRBV20-1
size: many
D: -
DNA: TGCAGTGCTAGCGTGGGGACGGGCAATCAGCCCCAGCATTTT
CDR3: CSASVGTGNQPQHF

length: 16
J: TRBJ2-7
V: TRBV11-2
size: few
D: TRBD1
DNA: TGTGCCAGCAGCTTAGGTCCGGGACAGGGGGCACACGAGCAGTACTTC
CDR3: CASSLGPGQGAHEQYF

length: 13
J: TRBJ2-5
V: TRBV27
size: -
D: TRBD2
DNA: TGTGCCAGCAGTACTAGCGGGAAAGAGACCCAGTACTTC
CDR3: CASSTSGKETQYF

length: 15
J: TRBJ2-5
V: TRBV5-1
size: few
D: -
DNA: TGCGCCAGCAGCTTGGCGGGGGAAGGCCAAGAGACCCAGTACTTC
CDR3: CASSLAGEGQETQYF

length: 17
J: TRBJ2-1
V: TRBV12-3/TRBV12-4
size: -
D: TRBD1
DNA: TGTGCCAGCAGCTTAAGAGGGGGCGCCAACATCTACAATGAGCAGTTCTTC
CDR3: CASSLRGGANIYNEQFF